The clone carrying this T cell receptor beta chain was recorded many times. Its antigen is not identified. This entry is derived from a study of blood T cells in healthy people across ages. General study findings and limits: Nothing was known about donor CMV status, and this possibly confounded expanded clonotype changes. As naive T cell percentage varied, TCR beta diversity correlated strongly with it.

Alongside a J-beta primer mix, a sample-barcoded 5' primer served in a second PCR lasting about 7 to 12 cycles. Every cDNA was tagged by a template-switch adaptor with 12 random nucleotides. CDR3-containing paired-end reads numbered at least 3 million in each sample. TCRdb analysed the 5' RACE reads with MiXCR anew, one entry per CDR3 protein. Of 800,000 to 1,000,000 distinct CDR3 sequences in the sample, around 46% are singletons; the top ten hold under 15%. The sequence was collected from a man between 25 and 39 years old in good health. The sequenced sample was blood.

CDR3 sequence: CASSQAYDRSNEQFF. The CDR3 coding sequence is TGCGCCAGCAGCCAAGCGTACGACCGATCCAATGAGCAGTTCTTC. The rearrangement links TRBV4-3 to TRBJ2-1; the D is unclear. The CDR3 has 15 amino acids. Trimming cost V 1 base and J 6 bases, with 13 bases left between them. CDR1 and CDR2 from the germline V gene are LGHNA and YSLEER.